The rows below give T cell receptor beta chains drawn from one sample of a study of shared clonotypes between healthy human individuals. Using immunoSEQ multiplex PCR, the repertoire was profiled, and TCRdb retains in-frame clones only, with some absent. The sample lists under 2,500,000 clones, 90% to 96% occurring once. The sample consisted of naive CD4+ T cells sorted from blood. The receptor source for this set is a man aged 18 to 29 in good health. CDR3s include the opening cysteine and the closing phenylalanine or tryptophan. The D gene is left open where the match is weak. Clone size is given for some rows only: seen once, a few or many times, or a class if the clone is expanded.

abundance	v_gene	d_gene	j_gene	CDR3nt	CDR3aa
.	TRBV5-8	TRBD1	TRBJ2-3	TGTGCCAGCAGCTTGGCGGGACAGGGAAATTATTTT	CASSLAGQGNYF
.	TRBV7-6	.	TRBJ2-5	TGTGCCAGCAGCTTAGAAGTTCGGGAGACCCAGTACTTC	CASSLEVRETQYF
.	TRBV10-3	TRBD2	TRBJ2-1	TGTGCCATCAGGCCGGGACTAGCGTCTCACAATGAGCAGTTCTTC	CAIRPGLASHNEQFF
.	TRBV9	TRBD1	TRBJ1-6	TGTGCCAGCAGGACAGACAGGGGCCAGGGGAATTCACCCCTCCACTTT	CASRTDRGQGNSPLHF
.	TRBV30	.	TRBJ1-2	TGTGCCTGCTCCCTTGGAAACTATGGCTACACCTTC	CACSLGNYGYTF
.	TRBV10-3	.	TRBJ2-2	TGTGCCATCAGTGAGGGGACATCGAACACCGGGGAGCTGTTTTTT	CAISEGTSNTGELFF
.	TRBV15	.	TRBJ1-3	TGTGCCACCAGCAGAGTCCACCCTGGCATCGGAAACACCATATATTTT	CATSRVHPGIGNTIYF
.	TRBV28	TRBD1	TRBJ1-1	TGTGCCAGCAGTTTGTCTAGACAGGGGGCTTTCTTT	CASSLSRQGAFF
once	TRBV2	.	TRBJ2-1	TGTGCCAGCAACGGTAAGAGCTCCTACAATGAGCAGTTCTTC	CASNGKSSYNEQFF
.	TRBV5-1	TRBD1	TRBJ2-7	TGCGCCAGCAGCTGGGGACAGGTTCCCTCCTACGAGCAGTACTTC	CASSWGQVPSYEQYF
.	TRBV11-2	TRBD1	TRBJ1-6	TGTGCCAGCAGCTCGGCGTTTGTTGGACAGGGGGCTTACAATTCACCCCTCCACTTT	CASSSAFVGQGAYNSPLHF
.	TRBV2	.	TRBJ2-3	TGTGCCAGCAGGGGAAGGCCCACAGATACGCAGTATTTT	CASRGRPTDTQYF
once	TRBV25-1	.	TRBJ1-6	TGTGCCAGCAGCCAAACAGGATTTAATTCACCCCTCCACTTT	CASSQTGFNSPLHF
.	TRBV11-2	.	TRBJ2-7	TGTGCCAGCAGCTTCACGGACACGGCCCACGAGCAGTACTTC	CASSFTDTAHEQYF
.	TRBV28	TRBD1	TRBJ2-1	TGTGCCACCCGGGGACAGAGTTACAATGAGCAGTTCTTC	CATRGQSYNEQFF
.	TRBV5-1	.	TRBJ1-6	TGCGCCAGCAGCTCCCGCGAGACCAATTCACCCCTCCACTTT	CASSSRETNSPLHF
.	TRBV25-1	TRBD2	TRBJ2-5	TGTGCCAGCAGTGAATGGGGAGGGGTGAAAGAGACCCAGTACTTC	CASSEWGGVKETQYF
.	TRBV4-1	TRBD2	TRBJ2-1	TGCGCCAGCAGCCGAGGTCCCGGGACTACCTACAATGAGCAGTTCTTC	CASSRGPGTTYNEQFF
.	TRBV12-5	TRBD1	TRBJ2-2	TGTGCTAGTGGCGACTCCCGGGACAGGGGCAACAACACCGGGGAGCTGTTTTTT	CASGDSRDRGNNTGELFF
.	TRBV12-5	.	TRBJ2-7	TGTGCTAGTCCCCCCCAAGGGTTCTACGAGCAGTACTTC	CASPPQGFYEQYF
.	TRBV7-2	.	TRBJ1-2	TGTGCCAGCAGCTTAGAATTGTCGGGGACCTATGGCTACACCTTC	CASSLELSGTYGYTF
.	TRBV29-1	.	TRBJ2-2	TGCAGCGTTGTCAGGGACACCGGGGAGCTGTTTTTT	CSVVRDTGELFF
once	TRBV5-1	.	TRBJ1-1	TGCGCCAGCAGCTTGCAACCGATGAACACTGAAGCTTTCTTT	CASSLQPMNTEAFF
.	TRBV28	.	TRBJ2-1	TGTGCCAGCAGTTTAACGCTTCCAGGTGAGCAGTTCTTC	CASSLTLPGEQFF
.	TRBV6-6	.	TRBJ1-5	TGTGCCAGCAGTCCAGCGGGACTTAGCAATCAGCCCCAGCATTTT	CASSPAGLSNQPQHF
.	TRBV19	.	TRBJ2-7	TGTGCCACCCGGGGGTACTCCTACGAGCAGTACTTC	CATRGYSYEQYF
.	TRBV20-1	.	TRBJ2-1	TGCAGTGCCGAATCCGGGGATGAGCAGTTCTTC	CSAESGDEQFF
.	TRBV21-1	.	TRBJ2-7	TGTGCCAGCAGCACAAGACCGAACCTGATAGCGGGACCAATCTACGAGCAGTACTTC	CASSTRPNLIAGPIYEQYF
.	TRBV5-8	TRBD1	TRBJ2-7	TGTGCCAGCAGCTTGTGGAGCCTCGGACAGGGGGCATACGAGCAGTACTTC	CASSLWSLGQGAYEQYF
.	TRBV5-1	TRBD1	TRBJ2-1	TGCGCCAGCAGCATACAGGGGCTCGATTCTTCCTACAATGAGCAGTTCTTC	CASSIQGLDSSYNEQFF
once	TRBV30	.	TRBJ2-3	TGTGCCCGTGGGGGGACTTTGTCAGGAGATACGCAGTATTTT	CARGGTLSGDTQYF
.	TRBV29-1	.	TRBJ2-5	TGCAGCGTTGCCATTGGGAGTCGGGAGACCCAGTACTTC	CSVAIGSRETQYF
.	TRBV21-1	.	TRBJ1-6	TGTGCCAGCAGCAAAAGGGGCCACCGGAAGGGACAGGGGGATAATTCACCCCTCCACTTT	CASSKRGHRKGQGDNSPLHF
.	TRBV4-1	.	TRBJ1-3	TGCGCCAGCAGCCAAGAGCCTGGGGCGGGAAACACCATATATTTT	CASSQEPGAGNTIYF
.	TRBV18	.	TRBJ2-3	TGTGCCAGCTCGCCACCCCTGAACAGCTTTACGCAGTATTTT	CASSPPLNSFTQYF
.	TRBV18	.	TRBJ2-2	TGTGCCAGCTCACCAGACAGGAACACCGGGGAGCTGTTTTTT	CASSPDRNTGELFF
.	TRBV6-5	.	TRBJ2-5	TGTGCCAGCAGTCGCGGGACCAATCAAGAGACCCAGTACTTC	CASSRGTNQETQYF
.	TRBV2	TRBD2	TRBJ2-5	TGTGCCAGCAAGCAACTAGCGGGGGGCTATCCCCAAGAGACCCAGTACTTC	CASKQLAGGYPQETQYF
.	TRBV6-1	.	TRBJ1-3	TGTGCCAGCAGTGAAACCAGGGTTGGTGGAAACACCATATATTTT	CASSETRVGGNTIYF
.	TRBV18	.	TRBJ2-7	TGTGCCAGCTCCCCGTTTCCAGTCGAGGGTCCTTACGAGCAGTACTTC	CASSPFPVEGPYEQYF
.	TRBV4-3	.	TRBJ2-1	TGCGCCAGCAGCCAAGAGGGATATGGGATAGGGGAGCAGTTCTTC	CASSQEGYGIGEQFF
.	TRBV11-1	.	TRBJ2-1	TGTGCCAGCAGCTTAGGCGACTCCTACAATGAGCAGTTCTTC	CASSLGDSYNEQFF
.	TRBV11-3	.	TRBJ2-3	TGTGCCAGCAGCTTAGCCTTATCGACTAGAGCGGAGTATTTT	CASSLALSTRAEYF
.	TRBV6-5	.	TRBJ2-3	TGTGCCAGCAGTTACTTGACTTCTGCCGATACGCAGTATTTT	CASSYLTSADTQYF